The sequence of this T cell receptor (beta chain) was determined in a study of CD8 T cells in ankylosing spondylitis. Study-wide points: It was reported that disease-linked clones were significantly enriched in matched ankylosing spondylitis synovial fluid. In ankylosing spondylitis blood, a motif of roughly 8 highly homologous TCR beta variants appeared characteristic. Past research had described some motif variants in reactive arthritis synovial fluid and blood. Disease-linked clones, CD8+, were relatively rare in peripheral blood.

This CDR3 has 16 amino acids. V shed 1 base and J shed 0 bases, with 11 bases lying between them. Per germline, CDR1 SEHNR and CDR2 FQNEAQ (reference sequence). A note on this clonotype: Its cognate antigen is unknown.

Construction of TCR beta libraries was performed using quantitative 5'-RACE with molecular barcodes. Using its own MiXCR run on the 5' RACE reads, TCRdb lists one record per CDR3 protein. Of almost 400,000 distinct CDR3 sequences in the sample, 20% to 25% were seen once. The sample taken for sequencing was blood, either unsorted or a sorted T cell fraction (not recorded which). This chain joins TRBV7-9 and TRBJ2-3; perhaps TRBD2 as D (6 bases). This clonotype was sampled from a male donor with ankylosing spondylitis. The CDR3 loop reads CASSLVASVSTDTQYF. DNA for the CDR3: TGTGCCAGCAGCTTAGTGGCTAGCGTGAGCACAGATACGCAGTATTTT. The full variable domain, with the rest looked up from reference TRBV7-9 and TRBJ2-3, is DTGVSQNPRHKITKRGQNVTFRCDPISEHNRLYWYRQTLGQGPEFLTYFQNEAQLEKSRLLSDRFSAERPKGSFSTLEIQRTEQGDSAMYLCASSLVASVSTDTQYFGPGTRLTVL.